Below, 13 T cell receptor beta chains from the same sample are listed, as sequenced in a study of beta chain features in type 1 diabetes. Expressed TCRB transcripts were sequenced after all isolated RNA was converted to cDNA. Here immunoSEQ multiplex PCR was the method, and the copy in TCRdb shows in-frame clones only, minus some. The sample consists of hundreds of thousands of clones, less than 15% of them appearing once. The sequenced sample consisted of naive CD4+ T cells from blood. The receptors were sampled from a woman in her thirties or forties in good health.

The chain recombines TRBV6-1 with TRBJ2-3; D gene ambiguous. V lost 6 bases and J lost 4, with 11 bases in between. The CDR3 length is 13 residues. Germline CDR1 and CDR2: MNHNS and SASEGT. This chain's CDR3 is CASRAEKADTQYF. The CDR3 DNA is TGTGCCAGCAGGGCGGAGAAGGCAGATACGCAGTATTTT.

This chain connects TRBV5-1 to TRBJ2-2; 7 bases are a match to TRBD2. Germline CDR1 reads SGHRS; CDR2 reads YFSETQ. V shed 4 bases, J shed 2 bases, and the junction held 11 bases outside the gene matches. The length of the CDR3 is 17 residues. DNA for the CDR3: TGCGCCAGCAGCCAGCGGGGAGGACGGGGTAACACCGGGGAGCTGTTTTTT. It encodes CASSQRGGRGNTGELFF.

The rearrangement links TRBV2 to TRBJ1-2; D is perhaps TRBD1 (6 bases). The CDR3 contains 15 residues. Germline V CDR1 and CDR2: SNHLY, FYNNEI. Deletions cut 8 bases from V and 8 bases from J, with 24 bases between. The CDR3 loop is CASPDPDSPGEGYTF. The CDR3 nucleotides read TGTGCCAGCCCTGACCCGGACAGCCCCGGGGAGGGCTACACCTTC.

At least ten counts were recorded for this clone. V usage is TRBV6-6 and J usage is TRBJ2-7; D possibly corresponds to TRBD2 (6 bases). CDR1 MNHNY and CDR2 SVGAGI come from the germline V gene (reference sequence). The CDR3 runs to 13 residues. Trimming removed 3 bases from V and 3 bases from J, with 9 bases in between. The CDR3 nucleotides are TGTGCCAGCAGTTATCGGGGAGGCTACGAGCAGTACTTC. The encoded protein is CASSYRGGYEQYF.

This sequence joins TRBV2 and TRBJ1-4; D perhaps matches TRBD1 (5 bases). Trimming took off 4 bases at V and 7 bases at J, with 10 bases between the two ends. Germline CDR1 SNHLY, CDR2 FYNNEI. The CDR3 contains 13 residues. The CDR3 reads CASSGQGSEKLFF. The CDR3 DNA reads TGTGCCAGCAGTGGTCAGGGAAGTGAAAAACTGTTTTTT.

The chain combines TRBV7-2 with TRBJ2-5, with TRBD2 matching over 8 bases. The CDR3 extends over 15 amino acids. The V gene end was trimmed by 3 bases and the J gene end by 2 bases; junction bases not matched to a gene: 5. Per germline, CDR1 SGHTA and CDR2 FQGNSA. CDR3 residues: CASSFQRGLQETQYF. CDR3 nucleotide sequence: TGTGCCAGCAGCTTCCAGCGGGGGCTTCAAGAGACCCAGTACTTC.

The chain couples TRBV4-1 to TRBJ2-7; TRBD1 is a possible D gene (5 bases). V was pared by 0 bases and J by 3 bases, with 12 bases between. The germline V gene has CDR1 MGHRA and CDR2 YSYEKL. The CDR3 is made up of 15 amino acids. The CDR3 bases are TGCGCCAGCAGCCAAGAGGGAACAGGTATCTACGAGCAGTACTTC. Its translation: CASSQEGTGIYEQYF.

This clone turned up a few times. This chain uses TRBV6-6 with TRBJ2-1; D might be TRBD1 (5 bases). V lost 4 bases, J lost 2 bases, and 12 bases lay in between. Germline values: CDR1 MNHNY, CDR2 SVGAGI (reference sequence). The CDR3 totals 15 residues. CDR3 in amino acids: CASSSQGGAYNEQFF. As DNA, the CDR3 is TGTGCCAGCAGTTCTCAGGGCGGCGCCTACAATGAGCAGTTCTTC.

J is TRBJ2-5 and V is TRBV7-6, with 8 bases lining up with TRBD1. V lost 2 bases and J lost 5; bases outside the gene matches: 4. Per the germline V gene, CDR1 is SGHVS and CDR2 is FNYEAQ. This CDR3 region has 14 residues. In nucleotides, the CDR3 is TGTGCCAGCAGCTTACAGGGGGCAGGGGAGACCCAGTACTTC. Protein: CASSLQGAGETQYF.

V and J are TRBV5-6 and TRBJ1-6; maybe TRBD1 (6 bases). Trimming left V 0 bases short and J 5 bases short, with 15 bases between. The CDR3 extends over 17 amino acids. CDR1 is SGHDT, CDR2 YYEEEE, per germline. The CDR3 loop is CASSLAGSAGDNSPLHF. The CDR3 DNA sequence: TGTGCCAGCAGCTTGGCAGGTTCAGCAGGGGATAATTCACCCCTCCACTTT.

This clone has only a few counts. The V gene is TRBV18, the J gene TRBJ2-3; 11 bases fit TRBD2. CDR1 KGHSH and CDR2 LQKENI come from the germline V gene. The CDR3 consists of 16 residues. J lost 2 bases, V lost 2 bases, and 3 bases had no gene match. DNA of the CDR3: TGTGCCAGCTCACCAACTAGCGGGGGTGACACAGATACGCAGTATTTT. Translation gives CASSPTSGGDTDTQYF. Drawing the rest from reference TRBV18 and TRBJ2-3, the complete variable domain is NAGVMQNPRHLVRRRGQEARLRCSPMKGHSHVYWYRQLPEEGLKFMVYLQKENIIDESGMPKERFSAEFPKEGPSILRIQQVVRGDSAAYFCASSPTSGGDTDTQYFGPGTRLTVL.

The chain joins TRBV5-1 to TRBJ2-2; the D gene is possibly TRBD2 (5 bases). The CDR3 sequence is 14 residues long. V lost 2 bases and J 4 bases, leaving 9 bases between the germline ends. In germline, CDR1 is SGHRS, CDR2 YFSETQ. CDR3 loop: CASSFAGGTGELFF. DNA of the CDR3: TGCGCCAGCAGCTTTGCGGGTGGCACCGGGGAGCTGTTTTTT.

This clone has only a few counts. The rearrangement joins TRBV7-2 to TRBJ2-5; TRBD1 matches 10 bases. V trimming: 5 bases; J trimming: 5 bases; junction bases outside the gene matches: 5. Germline values: CDR1 SGHTA, CDR2 FQGNSA. The length of the CDR3 is 14 residues. CDR3: CASSATGGWETQYF. The DNA of the CDR3 is TGTGCCAGCAGCGCGACAGGGGGCTGGGAGACCCAGTACTTC.